These 31 T cell receptor beta chains share one sample of origin, sequenced in a study of blood T cell repertoires in COVID-19. Clones were sequenced by immunoSEQ multiplex PCR, and TCRdb holds only the in-frame ones, with some missing. The repertoire consists of about 300,000 clones, with 75% to 90% occurring once and the leading ten covering roughly 2.2%. Sequencing input: PBMCs or T cells enriched from blood (not recorded which). These receptors were collected from a man aged 30 to 39 who had recovered from COVID-19.

The chain is built from TRBV27 and TRBJ2-3; maybe TRBD2 (6 bases). Germline assignment: CDR1 MNHEY and CDR2 SMNVEV (reference sequence). This CDR3 has 18 amino acids. Trimming took 2 bases from V and 6 from J, leaving 24 bases between them. As DNA, the CDR3 is TGTGCCAGCAGTTTAATCGCCGCGCGGACCGGAGGGACGGATACGCAGTATTTT. Protein sequence: CASSLIAARTGGTDTQYF.

This sequence joins TRBV4-1 and TRBJ2-5, with TRBD1 matching over 9 bases. In germline, CDR1 is MGHRA, CDR2 YSYEKL. J gave up 1 base and V 2 bases, and 2 bases lay outside the gene matches. This CDR3 region has 15 residues. The CDR3 loop is CASSQTDRGQETQYF. The DNA for the CDR3 is TGCGCCAGCAGCCAAACGGACAGGGGCCAAGAGACCCAGTACTTC.

The V gene is TRBV6-1, the J gene TRBJ1-2; D not certain. Trimming removed 3 bases from V and 7 bases from J, with 15 bases in between. The germline CDR1 and CDR2 sequences are MNHNS and SASEGT. This CDR3 has 14 amino acids. The CDR3, as DNA: TGTGCCAGCAGTGAGGGCCCCCCGGGGAGTGGCTACACCTTC. Encoded protein: CASSEGPPGSGYTF.

The chain combines TRBV18 with TRBJ1-1, with D perhaps matching TRBD1 (5 bases). Trimming took off 1 base at V and 0 bases at J, with 6 bases between the two ends. This CDR3 spans 14 amino acids. Germline loops: CDR1 KGHSH, CDR2 LQKENI. The CDR3 protein is CASSPQDMNTEAFF. The CDR3 nucleotides read TGTGCCAGCTCACCACAGGACATGAACACTGAAGCTTTCTTT.

Remarks on this clone: The junction departs from germline at one end; a sequencing error may be responsible. The chain employs TRBV7-2 and TRBJ2-3; 10 bases agree with TRBD2. The CDR3 consists of 15 residues. Germline CDR1 and CDR2: SGHTA and FQGNSA. The CDR3 loop is CASSLAGASTDTQYF. In nucleotides, the CDR3 is TGTGCCAGCAGCCTAGCGGGGGCCTCCACAGATACGCAGTATTTT.

The V gene is TRBV3-1 (or the pseudogene TRBV3-2), the J gene TRBJ1-6, with D unclear. Germline CDR1 LGHDT, CDR2 YNNKEL (reference sequence). The CDR3 loop spans 17 amino acids. V lost 0 bases and J lost 5, with 14 bases in between. The CDR3: CASSQDREGRNNSPLHF. The CDR3 DNA reads TGTGCCAGCAGCCAAGATCGGGAGGGAAGGAATAATTCACCCCTCCACTTT.

The chain recombines TRBV19 with TRBJ1-5, with 7 bases fitting TRBD1. V lost 4 bases, J lost 7 bases, and 10 bases stayed unmatched. The CDR3 runs 15 residues. Germline CDR1 LNHDA, CDR2 SQIVND (reference sequence). The CDR3 DNA follows: TGTGCCAGTAGTACTAGAGAAAACAGGGGACAGCCCCAGCATTTT. Protein: CASSTRENRGQPQHF.

This clone occurred once. The CDR3 nucleotides are TGCGCCAGCAGCCAAGATTGGACTAGCGGGGGCCCAGAGACCCAGTACTTC. This codes for CASSQDWTSGGPETQYF. The chain links TRBV4-3 to TRBJ2-5, with TRBD2 matching over 13 bases. V lost 0 bases, J lost 4 bases, and 5 bases stayed unmatched. The germline V gene has CDR1 LGHNA and CDR2 YSLEER. CDR3 length equals 17 residues.

The chain recombines TRBV2 with TRBJ1-4; 8 nucleotides align to TRBD1. The V and J ends lost 7 bases and 10 bases, in that order; junction bases with no gene match: 8. Germline-derived CDR1 and CDR2 are SNHLY and FYNNEI. This CDR3 spans 13 amino acids. The CDR3 protein is CASNLQGEGKLFF. The CDR3 DNA sequence: TGTGCCAGCAACTTACAGGGGGAGGGAAAACTGTTTTTT. Combining the CDR3 with reference TRBV2 and TRBJ1-4 gives the whole variable domain EPEVTQTPSHQVTQMGQEVILRCVPISNHLYFYWYRQILGQKVEFLVSFYNNEISEKSEIFDDQFSVERPDGSNFTLKIRSTKLEDSAMYFCASNLQGEGKLFFGSGTQLSVL.

This clone was seen only once. V and J are TRBV5-1 and TRBJ1-6; the D gene is possibly TRBD1 (5 bases). The V gene lost 1 base and the J gene lost 10 bases, with 18 bases spanning the gap. CDR1 and CDR2 (germline): SGHRS, YFSETQ. This CDR3 has 16 residues. Here the CDR3 DNA reads TGCGCCAGCAGCTTGAGCCTAGGGGAGGGAGAATCACCCCTCCACTTT. Amino acid sequence: CASSLSLGEGESPLHF.

The V gene is TRBV5-1, the J gene TRBJ2-3; 13 nucleotides agree with TRBD2. The CDR3 is 16 residues long. The trim removed 3 bases at V and 0 bases at J, leaving 1 base unmatched. Germline-derived CDR1 and CDR2 are SGHRS and YFSETQ. The CDR3 region has the DNA TGCGCCAGCAGCTGGGGACTAGCGGGGAGCACAGATACGCAGTATTTT. Translated: CASSWGLAGSTDTQYF.

As for this clone: A read error may explain this, as a much larger clone is one base away. This same CDR3 is encoded by further DNA sequences in the sample. Written as DNA, the CDR3 is TGTGCCAGCAGTGACGGGACAGGGAGCACAGATACGCAGTATTTT. Translating gives CASSDGTGSTDTQYF. The rearrangement uses TRBV6-4 and TRBJ2-3, with 9 bases identical to TRBD1. Trimming removed 2 bases from V and 0 bases from J; junction bases left unmatched: 0. The CDR3 runs to 15 residues. From germline, CDR1 is MRHNA and CDR2 SNTAGT.

A single count supports this clone. This sequence joins TRBV19 and TRBJ1-2, with a weak D call TRBD1 (5 bases). CDR1 is LNHDA and CDR2 is SQIVND in the germline V gene (reference sequence). The CDR3 is 14 residues long. The V end lost 0 bases, the J end lost 7 bases, and 12 bases lay between the germline ends. The CDR3 DNA sequence: TGTGCCAGTAGTATAGATACAGGACACGGTGGCTACACCTTC. As protein: CASSIDTGHGGYTF.

The J gene is TRBJ1-1, the V gene TRBV4-3; maybe TRBD1 (5 bases). The CDR3 loop spans 13 amino acids. V dropped 0 bases and J dropped 12 bases, with 14 bases sitting between them. Germline CDR1 and CDR2: LGHNA and YSLEER. Here the CDR3 DNA reads TGCGCCAGCAGCCAAGATCTTATGACAGAACCTTTCTTT. Translation gives CASSQDLMTEPFF.

The chain employs TRBV18 and TRBJ2-4, with TRBD1 as a possible D gene (6 bases). The CDR3 contains 18 residues. The germline V and J ends were trimmed by 1 base and 6 bases, with 22 bases remaining between them. Per the germline V gene, CDR1 is KGHSH and CDR2 is LQKENI. The CDR3 DNA sequence: TGTGCCAGCTCACCACTTGGACAGCCTCCTTTTACCACAAACATTCAGTACTTC. This codes for CASSPLGQPPFTTNIQYF.

This chain uses TRBV19 with TRBJ2-7, with D uncertain. The CDR3 runs to 14 residues. V lost 6 bases and J lost 6, with 18 bases in between. Germline-derived CDR1 and CDR2 are LNHDA and SQIVND (reference sequence). The CDR3 spells CASRGRDTAFEQYF. The CDR3 DNA follows: TGTGCCAGTAGGGGCCGCGACACGGCTTTCGAGCAGTACTTC.

The chain uses TRBV3-1 (or the pseudogene TRBV3-2) and TRBJ2-6; possible D gene TRBD1, 5 bases. Germline CDR1 is LGHDT and CDR2 is YNNKEL (reference sequence). The V gene lost 2 bases and the J gene lost 0 bases, with 20 bases spanning the gap. The CDR3 runs 20 residues. The CDR3 nucleotides read TGTGCCAGCAGCCAAATAATCGGATACAGGAAAAACTCTGGGGCCAACGTCCTGACTTTC. It yields the protein CASSQIIGYRKNSGANVLTF.

The V gene is TRBV6-1, the J gene TRBJ2-6, with TRBD2 as a possible D gene (6 bases). Germline V gene sequence: CDR1 MNHNS, CDR2 SASEGT. V lost 3 bases, J lost 2 bases, and 8 bases lay in between. The CDR3 is 15 amino acids. CDR3 DNA sequence: TGTGCCAGCAGTGAGGGGGGTACTGGGGCCAACGTCCTGACTTTC. Translation: CASSEGGTGANVLTF.

This clone was counted a few times. V is TRBV6-5 and J is TRBJ1-3, with TRBD1 matching over 9 bases. Per germline, CDR1 MNHEY and CDR2 SVGAGI. Trimming took 0 bases from V and 14 from J; bases not matched to a gene: 2. This CDR3 region has 12 residues. The CDR3 nucleotides read TGTGCCAGCAGTTACTCGGGGACAGGGTTATATTTT. It yields the protein CASSYSGTGLYF.

This rearrangement joins TRBV7-9 to TRBJ2-1; 9 bases align to TRBD1. Trimming removed 2 bases from V and 6 bases from J; junction bases left unmatched: 5. The length of the CDR3 is 15 residues. Germline V lookup: CDR1 SEHNR, CDR2 FQNEAQ (reference sequence). CDR3 region: CASSLSGTGSNEQFF. Here the CDR3 DNA reads TGTGCCAGCAGCTTATCCGGGACAGGGAGCAATGAGCAGTTCTTC.

The rearrangement joins TRBV5-1 to TRBJ1-2; TRBD1 is a possible D gene (5 bases). This CDR3 has 15 residues. Germline V lookup: CDR1 SGHRS, CDR2 YFSETQ. V was clipped by 4 bases and J by 5 bases, with 18 bases between them. The CDR3 sequence is CASSPMTDVPYGYTF. The CDR3 DNA sequence: TGCGCCAGCAGCCCAATGACAGATGTCCCTTATGGCTACACCTTC.

The CDR3 reads CASSSVIRGQNIQYF. The CDR3 bases are TGTGCCAGCAGCTCTGTAATCAGGGGTCAAAACATTCAGTACTTC. The chain employs TRBV5-5 and TRBJ2-4; D perhaps matches TRBD1 (6 bases). In germline, CDR1 is SGHKS, CDR2 YYEKEE (reference sequence). The CDR3 has 15 amino acids. V was clipped by 3 bases and J by 5 bases, with 15 bases between them.

The rearrangement joins TRBV13 to TRBJ1-1; D call uncertain. Trimming took 2 bases from V and 6 from J, leaving 19 bases between them. This CDR3 is 16 amino acids long. CDR1 and CDR2 (germline): PRHDT, FYEKMQ (reference sequence). The CDR3 bases are TGTGCCAGCAGCTTACGGGGTTCCGGGATCTTTGCTGAAGCTTTCTTT. This gives the protein CASSLRGSGIFAEAFF.

This chain joins TRBV27 and TRBJ1-2; D is possibly TRBD1 (5 bases). The germline gives CDR1 MNHEY, CDR2 SMNVEV (reference sequence). The germline V and J ends were trimmed by 2 bases and 8 bases, with 15 bases remaining between them. The CDR3 spans 14 residues. The CDR3 nucleotides are TGTGCCAGCAGTTTAGCGGACACCCTAGGGGGCTACACCTTC. Its translation: CASSLADTLGGYTF.

With regard to this clone: A read error may account for a junction end that differs from germline. The chain recombines TRBV3-1 (or the pseudogene TRBV3-2) with TRBJ2-5, with D possibly being TRBD1 (5 bases). CDR1 and CDR2 (germline): LGHDT, YNNKEL (reference sequence). The length of the CDR3 is 14 residues. CDR3 DNA sequence: TGTGCCAGCAGCCTCCGACAGAGCCAAAAGACCCAGTACTTC. Amino acid sequence: CASSLRQSQKTQYF.

The chain recombines TRBV7-2 with TRBJ1-6, with 7 bases fitting TRBD1. There are 14 residues in the CDR3. The V gene's germline CDR1 is SGHTA and CDR2 FQGNSA. V lost 5 bases, J lost 10 bases, and 8 bases stayed unmatched. CDR3: CASSIDRVSSPLHF. The CDR3 DNA reads as TGTGCCAGCAGCATAGACAGGGTGAGCTCACCCCTCCACTTT.

The sample holds one count of this clone. The gene calls are TRBV7-2 and TRBJ2-1; 12 bases agree with TRBD2. Germline V lookup: CDR1 SGHTA, CDR2 FQGNSA. This CDR3 is 15 amino acids long. J was trimmed by 5 bases and V by 5 bases; bases with no gene match: 4. The DNA for the CDR3 is TGTGCCAGCAGCCCAGGACTAGCGGGAAACAATGAGCAGTTCTTC. This sequence encodes CASSPGLAGNNEQFF.

V gene TRBV6-6 combines with J gene TRBJ2-5; 7 bases line up with TRBD2. This CDR3 has 14 residues. V lost 7 bases and J lost 5; bases outside the gene matches: 10. Germline V gene sequence: CDR1 MNHNY, CDR2 SVGAGI (reference sequence). For the CDR3, the DNA is TGTGCCAGCATGCTAGCGGCCAAAAGGGAGACCCAGTACTTC. This gives the protein CASMLAAKRETQYF.

This sequence joins TRBV7-9 and TRBJ2-5; 9 bases align to TRBD1. Germline CDR1 and CDR2: SEHNR and FQNEAQ (reference sequence). The CDR3 sequence is 16 residues long. V was pared by 2 bases and J by 5 bases, with 9 bases of the junction left unmatched. CDR3: CASSLSNTGGMETQYF. The CDR3 DNA follows: TGTGCCAGCAGCTTATCGAATACAGGGGGCATGGAGACCCAGTACTTC.

The J gene is TRBJ1-4, the V gene TRBV9; D is perhaps TRBD1 (6 bases). The CDR3 sequence is 16 residues long. The germline V and J ends were trimmed by 3 bases and 5 bases, with 17 bases remaining between them. Germline CDR1 reads SGDLS; CDR2 reads YYNGEE. Here the CDR3 DNA reads TGTGCCAGCAGCGCCGGGCGGCAGGGGCTAAATGAAAAACTGTTTTTT. Protein: CASSAGRQGLNEKLFF.

The chain couples TRBV4-1 to TRBJ1-4; D is perhaps TRBD1 (5 bases). CDR3 length: 16 amino acids. Trimming removed 0 bases at V and 5 bases at J, with 13 bases between. The germline V gene has CDR1 MGHRA and CDR2 YSYEKL. The CDR3 DNA follows: TGCGCCAGCAGCCAAGATCTGGCAGGGCCAAATGAAAAACTGTTTTTT. Amino acids: CASSQDLAGPNEKLFF.